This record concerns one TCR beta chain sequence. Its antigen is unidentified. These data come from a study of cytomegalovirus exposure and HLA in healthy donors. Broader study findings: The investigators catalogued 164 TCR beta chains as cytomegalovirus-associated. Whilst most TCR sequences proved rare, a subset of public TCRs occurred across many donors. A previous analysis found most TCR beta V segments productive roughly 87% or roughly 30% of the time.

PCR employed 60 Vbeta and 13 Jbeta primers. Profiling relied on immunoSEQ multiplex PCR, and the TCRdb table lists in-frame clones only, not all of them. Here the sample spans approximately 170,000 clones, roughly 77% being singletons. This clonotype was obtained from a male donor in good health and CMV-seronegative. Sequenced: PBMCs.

CDR3 nucleotides: TGCGCCAGCAGCTTCCGGGACTTTAACTATGGCTACACCTTC. Translation gives CASSFRDFNYGYTF. J is TRBJ1-2 and V is TRBV5-1; D perhaps matches TRBD1 (5 bases). Germline loops: CDR1 SGHRS, CDR2 YFSETQ. The V end was cut by 2 bases, the J end by 1 base, with 9 bases between. The CDR3 sequence is 14 residues long.